This T cell receptor (beta chain) was documented in a study of T cells in Graves' hyperthyroidism and ophthalmopathy (dated by TCRdb to about 2019). About the study as a whole: Peripheral blood samples were taken at initial diagnosis, before any treatment was given. In more than 5 Graves' hyperthyroidism patients, the study also compared T-cell repertoires from thyroid tissue with T-cell repertoires from blood. Once sampling was done, hyperthyroidism patients were given methimazole at a starting dose of 30 mg daily, whereas ophthalmopathy patients were given high-dose intravenous methylprednisolone. To identify distinguishing TCR V-J signatures, a discovery cohort of about 95 patients was used, comprising 40 to 45 with Graves' ophthalmopathy and approximately 58 with stable Graves' hyperthyroidism. The paper describes TCR Vbeta CDR3 sequencing of around 130 peripheral blood samples, made up of some 40 ophthalmopathy patients, approximately 73 hyperthyroidism patients and about 17 progressor patients. The 100 discovery patients were randomly divided into training and test sets at a 7:3 ratio. Whether ophthalmopathy could be predicted prospectively was tested in an independent validation cohort made up of some 20 hyperthyroidism patients plus 17 patients who later progressed to ophthalmopathy.

Stable Graves' hyperthyroidism was defined as the absence of progression to ophthalmopathy over 18 months of follow-up. Hyperthyroidism patients were newly diagnosed, with disease duration under 2 months, and aged 18 to 65 years. Any patient with an uncontrolled infection, another autoimmune disease, pregnancy or lactation was excluded. Diagnoses were established on the basis of clinical symptoms, serum thyroxine and TRAb, thyroid ultrasound, and orbital computed tomography. PBMCs were separated from 7.5 to 10 ml of fresh peripheral blood using Ficoll-Paque density gradient centrifugation. Total RNA was extracted with Trizol reagent, and quality was checked on an Agilent 2100 Bioanalyzer. The CDR3 has 14 amino acids, counting the end cysteine and phenylalanine. Of the read, only the CDR3 DNA is kept; its 42 bases are in frame from base 1. Taken from the germline V gene, the CDR1 and CDR2 loops are MDHEN and SYDVKM. V is clipped by 8 bases and J by 4 bases, and the sequence between their germline boundaries is 16 bases long.

Many counts were recorded for this clonotype. The antigen it recognizes is unknown. Base qualities were left out, and no much larger clone turns up one base away. General findings and caveats noted by the study authors: In validation, the model predicted progression to ophthalmopathy a median of about 5.9 months before onset, with roughly 70% sensitivity and roughly 79% specificity. In cross-validation, a model built on a 13 V-J signature told ophthalmopathy apart from stable hyperthyroidism with approximately 91% sensitivity and roughly 81% specificity, and in testing the same model reached 80%/75%. Sample size was not statistically predetermined, and investigators were not blinded to group allocation. Most expanded thyroid clonotypes (frequency above 0.001) were also found in blood, which suggests that blood repertoires may mirror thyroid immune responses.

The TCR beta CDR3 regions were amplified from the RNA transcripts. For the first round of RT-PCR on the TCR CDR3, the HTBI primer set was used together with the Qiagen OneStep RT-PCR kit. The libraries were constructed in a second round of multiplex PCR and then size-selected and purified. The libraries were sequenced on an Illumina HiSeq2000 using paired-end 100 bp reads. As for the authors' bioinformatics: SOAPnuke was used to process the raw data, removing reads that contained adapters or uncalled bases, had a mean Phred below 15, or lacked an exact match to the constant primer or identifier. High-quality paired reads were merged using COPE v1.2.5, and each unique nucleotide sequence was defined as a clonotype. MiTCR v1.1 was used to align clonotypes to the IMGT TRBV, TRBD and TRBJ reference segments. Only V-J combinations with frequency above 0.0001, covering 99.2% of repertoires, were analysed. A TCS score was defined as the ratio between F50 (clonal expansion) and ExV (chaos), using BLOSUM62-based TCRdist between CDR3 peptides within each V-J. Welch's t-statistics and random forest reduced some 510 V-J features to about 13, which were used in a naive Bayes classifier (R e1071). TCRdb trimmed the raw reads at Q25, called clones with MiXCR and kept productive beta chains. Here each entry gathers all rows of one CDR3 protein and keeps the most common genes and DNA. The V and J calls and clone size are TCRdb's, not the authors'. For this sample there are under 400,000 distinct CDR3 sequences; over 10% appear just once. Jointly, the top ten make up roughly 8.3% of the sample.

The chain is encoded by TRBV28 joined to TRBJ2-3; the D gene cannot be named for sure. Sequencing was done on a sample of blood. This sequence originates from a young woman with Graves' hyperthyroidism. The CDR3: CASGVPSGADTQYF. The sequenced DNA: TGTGCCAGCGGGGTCCCATCCGGCGCAGATACGCAGTATTTT.